This T cell receptor beta chain came from a study of blood T cell repertoires in COVID-19. Germline V gene sequence: CDR1 SGHRS, CDR2 YFSETQ. The ends lost 4 bases at V and 6 bases at J; junction bases unmatched: 5. The CDR3 consists of 13 residues. TCRdb's copy holds only in-frame clones and misses some; the assay was immunoSEQ multiplex PCR. The table has roughly 75,000 clones, around nine tenths seen once. The source of this sequence is a man aged 55 to 70 with acute or convalescent COVID-19. V is TRBV5-1 and J is TRBJ1-1, with 8 bases fitting TRBD1. Material: peripheral blood. CDR3 amino acids: CASSPQGVAEAFF. DNA for the CDR3: TGCGCCAGCAGCCCACAGGGGGTAGCTGAAGCTTTCTTT.